The 7 T cell receptor beta chains below all came from one sample that was sequenced in a study of OX40 agonist ivuxolimab in advanced cancers. The table came from immunoSEQ multiplex PCR; TCRdb's copy has only in-frame clones and leaves some out. The profile shows about 15,000 clones, about 60% of them singletons. This material consisted of CD4+ or CD8+ T cells sorted from blood, taken in a trial of the OX40 agonist ivuxolimab. Receptors were obtained from an adult with an advanced solid tumor such as melanoma, head and neck, liver or kidney cancer.

On this clone: A read error may account for a junction end that differs from germline. The rearrangement links TRBV7-9 to TRBJ1-1; the D gene is possibly TRBD1 (5 bases). This CDR3 is 15 amino acids long. Germline loops: CDR1 SEHNR, CDR2 FQNEAQ (reference sequence). The CDR3 DNA follows: TGTGCCGGCAGCTACCCCGAGAGGGGAAACACTGAAGCTTTCTTT. Translating gives CAGSYPERGNTEAFF.

The genes are TRBV19 and TRBJ2-7; D is perhaps TRBD2 (6 bases). The length of the CDR3 is 15 residues. Germline V gene sequence: CDR1 LNHDA, CDR2 SQIVND (reference sequence). The V end was cut by 2 bases, the J end by 3 bases, with 14 bases between. CDR3 amino acids: CASSISGTDYYEQYF. The CDR3 DNA reads as TGTGCCAGTAGTATATCCGGGACGGACTACTACGAGCAGTACTTC. Variable domain in full (rest from reference TRBV19 and TRBJ2-7): DGGITQSPKYLFRKEGQNVTLSCEQNLNHDAMYWYRQDPGQGLRLIYYSQIVNDFQKGDIAEGYSVSREKKESFPLTVTSAQKNPTAFYLCASSISGTDYYEQYFGPGTRLTVT.

This clone has more than one count but fewer than ten. J is TRBJ2-7 and V is TRBV6-5; TRBD2 matches at 7 bases. V lost 6 bases and J lost 2; bases outside the gene matches: 4. This CDR3 is built from 13 residues. Looked up from germline, CDR1 is MNHEY and CDR2 is SVGAGI. The CDR3 coding sequence is TGTGCCAGCAGCCCCGGGACTACCTACGAGCAGTACTTC. Translating gives CASSPGTTYEQYF.

V usage is TRBV5-8 and J usage is TRBJ2-2; D unresolved. The germline V gene has CDR1 SGHTS and CDR2 YDEGEE. Between the trimmed V and J ends, which lost 3 bases and 6 bases, there was a span of 18 bases. The CDR3 loop spans 16 amino acids. CDR3 in amino acids: CASSSGLVPHPGELFF. The DNA of the CDR3 is TGTGCCAGCAGCTCGGGTTTGGTGCCCCACCCCGGGGAGCTGTTTTTT. Supplemented by reference TRBV5-8 and TRBJ2-2, the full variable domain reads EAGVTQSPTHLIKTRGQQATLRCSPISGHTSVYWYQQALGLGLQFLLWYDEGEERNRGNFPPRFSGRQFPNYSSELNVNALELEDSALYLCASSSGLVPHPGELFFGEGSRLTVL.

The count of this clone is one. This chain uses TRBV6-9 with TRBJ1-6, with 8 positions matching TRBD1. CDR3 length: 12 residues. After removal of 4 bases from V and 16 bases from J, the junction contained 6 bases not matched to a gene. Germline V CDR1 and CDR2: MNHGY, SVAAGI. The CDR3 nucleotides read TGTGCCAGCAGTTTCCCCGGACAGGGTCTCCACTTT. This sequence encodes CASSFPGQGLHF.

The chain is built from TRBV27 and TRBJ1-6; no definite D call. Germline CDR1 is MNHEY and CDR2 is SMNVEV (reference sequence). Between the trimmed V and J ends, which lost 0 bases and 0 bases, there was a span of 9 bases. This CDR3 contains 17 residues. CDR3 in DNA: TGTGCCAGCAGTTTATCGACAACCCGCTCCTATAATTCACCCCTCCACTTT. This encodes CASSLSTTRSYNSPLHF.

This chain connects TRBV11-2 to TRBJ2-7; 10 nucleotides align to TRBD2. Germline V gene sequence: CDR1 SGHAT, CDR2 FQNNGV. This CDR3 is 13 amino acids long. V lost 5 bases, J lost 4 bases, and 2 bases stayed unmatched. The CDR3 bases are TGTGCCAGCAGCCAGCGGGGGGGATACGAGCAGTACTTC. Protein: CASSQRGGYEQYF.